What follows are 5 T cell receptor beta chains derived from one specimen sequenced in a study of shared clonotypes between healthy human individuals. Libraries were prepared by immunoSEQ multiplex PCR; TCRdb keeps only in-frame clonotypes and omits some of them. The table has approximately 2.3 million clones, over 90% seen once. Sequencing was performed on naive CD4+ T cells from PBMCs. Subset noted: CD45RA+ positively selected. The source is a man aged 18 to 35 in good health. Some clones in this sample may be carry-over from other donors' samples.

CDR3 residues: CASSSQGLGNQPQHF. CDR3 sequence (DNA): TGTGCCAGCAGCTCACAGGGGTTAGGGAATCAGCCCCAGCATTTT. The chain links TRBV7-2 to TRBJ1-5; 7 bases align to TRBD1. J was trimmed by 4 bases and V by 4 bases; bases with no gene match: 7. Per germline, CDR1 SGHTA and CDR2 FQGNSA. There are 15 residues in the CDR3.

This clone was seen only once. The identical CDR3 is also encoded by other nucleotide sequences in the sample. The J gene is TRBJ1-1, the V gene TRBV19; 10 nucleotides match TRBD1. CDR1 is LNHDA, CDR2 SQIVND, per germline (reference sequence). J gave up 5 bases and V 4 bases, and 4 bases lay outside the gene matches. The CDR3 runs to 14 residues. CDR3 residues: CASSRDRGGTEAFF. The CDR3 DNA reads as TGTGCCAGTAGTAGGGACAGGGGTGGAACTGAAGCTTTCTTT.

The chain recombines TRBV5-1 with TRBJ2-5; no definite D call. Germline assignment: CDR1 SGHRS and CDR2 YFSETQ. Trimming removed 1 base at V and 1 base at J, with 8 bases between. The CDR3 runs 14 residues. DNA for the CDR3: TGCGCCAGCAGCTTGAGCAGCCTCCAAGAGACCCAGTACTTC. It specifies CASSLSSLQETQYF.

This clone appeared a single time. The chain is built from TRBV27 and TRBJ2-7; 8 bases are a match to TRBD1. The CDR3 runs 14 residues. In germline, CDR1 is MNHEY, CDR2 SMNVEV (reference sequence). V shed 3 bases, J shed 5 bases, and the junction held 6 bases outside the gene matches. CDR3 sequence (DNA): TGTGCCAGCAGTTTTGTTGGACAGGGCCACGAGCAGTACTTC. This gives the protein CASSFVGQGHEQYF.

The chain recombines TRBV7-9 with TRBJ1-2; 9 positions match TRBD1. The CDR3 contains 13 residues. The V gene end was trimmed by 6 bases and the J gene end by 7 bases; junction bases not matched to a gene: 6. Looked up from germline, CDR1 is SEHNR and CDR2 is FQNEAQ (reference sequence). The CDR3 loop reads CASRWTGEGGYTF. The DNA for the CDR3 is TGTGCCAGCAGGTGGACAGGGGAGGGTGGCTACACCTTC.